The 7 T cell receptor beta chains below were found in one sample sequenced in a study of Ad26.COV2.S vaccination and SARS-CoV-2 variants. Assay: immunoSEQ multiplex PCR; the TCRdb copy retains only in-frame clones and omits some. This sample has fewer than 400,000 clones; about nine tenths occur once, and the top ten carry about 1.9%. Noted treatment: some 19 received Ad26.COV2.S at low or high dose, single or two shots; five or six received placebo; per-sample allocation not given. Sample collection was performed on day 63 after the first vaccine or placebo injection. Sample: peripheral blood, taken in a trial of Ad26.COV2.S vaccine versus placebo. Receptors were obtained from a person between 18 and 59 years old who received the Ad26.COV2.S COVID-19 vaccine or a placebo.

The chain couples TRBV11-3 to TRBJ2-5, with D perhaps TRBD2 (5 bases). Germline CDR1 and CDR2: SGHNT and YENEEA. V lost 6 bases to trimming and J lost 0 bases, with 14 bases between them. The length of the CDR3 is 15 residues. The CDR3 DNA sequence: TGTGCCAGCAGACCGGGGAGACGGGACCAAGAGACCCAGTACTTC. Amino acids: CASRPGRRDQETQYF.

V and J are TRBV28 and TRBJ1-2; a possible D gene is TRBD1 (5 bases). Germline V CDR1 and CDR2: MDHEN, SYDVKM. V was cut by 7 bases and J by 6 bases, with 15 bases left in between. CDR3 size: 13 residues. CDR3 protein: CASKTPLGDGYTF. The DNA for the CDR3 is TGTGCCAGCAAAACGCCGCTAGGGGATGGCTACACCTTC.

This rearrangement joins TRBV28 to TRBJ1-5; TRBD1 matches at 11 bases. Losses at the gene ends were 7 bases for V and 6 bases for J; bases not matched to a gene: 8. CDR1 is MDHEN and CDR2 is SYDVKM in the germline V gene. The CDR3 sequence is 15 residues long. The CDR3 spells CASIRTGGAIQPQHF. CDR3 sequence (DNA): TGTGCCAGCATTAGGACAGGGGGCGCGATTCAGCCCCAGCATTTT.

This rearrangement joins TRBV12-3 or TRBV12-4 to TRBJ1-2; D unresolved. Trimming stripped 0 bases from V and 7 bases from J, with 6 bases between. The CDR3 is made up of 12 amino acids. CDR3 residues: CASSLAARGYTF. The CDR3 coding sequence is TGTGCCAGCAGTTTAGCGGCTCGTGGCTACACCTTC.

The gene calls are TRBV28 and TRBJ2-7, with TRBD1 as a possible D gene (6 bases). The germline V gene encodes CDR1 MDHEN and CDR2 SYDVKM. The V end was cut by 7 bases, the J end by 2 bases, with 12 bases between. The CDR3 has 13 residues. This CDR3 reads CASTGQSPYEQYF. CDR3 sequence (DNA): TGTGCCAGCACCGGACAGTCCCCCTACGAGCAGTACTTC.

The CDR3 sequence is CSVVGRGTRNEQYF. The DNA for the CDR3 is TGCAGCGTTGTGGGGCGGGGGACGAGAAACGAGCAGTACTTC. The chain joins TRBV29-1 to TRBJ2-7; TRBD2 matches 7 bases. This CDR3 has 14 amino acids. V lost 4 bases and J lost 5; bases outside the gene matches: 11. Germline CDR1 and CDR2: SQVTM and ANQGSEA.

A remark on this clone: Other nucleotide sequences from this sample produce the same CDR3. For the CDR3, the DNA is TGTGCCAGCAGCTCGACTAGCGGGAGATCGAATGAGCAGTTCTTC. Its protein is CASSSTSGRSNEQFF. The V and J genes are TRBV7-2 and TRBJ2-1, with TRBD2 identical over 12 bases. There are 15 residues in the CDR3. The junction had 5 bases not matched to a gene; V was cut back by 4 bases and J by 7 bases. Germline V gene data show CDR1 as SGHTA and CDR2 as FQGNSA.